These 28 T cell receptor beta chains were all obtained from the same sample, sequenced in a study of blood T cell repertoires in COVID-19. TCRdb's copy holds only in-frame clones and misses some; the assay was immunoSEQ multiplex PCR. The profile shows about 120,000 clones, approximately 82% of them singletons. The sequenced material came from peripheral blood. Source of these receptors: a man in his sixties or seventies with active or convalescent COVID-19.

This clone was seen once. The chain recombines TRBV7-2 with TRBJ1-3, with D perhaps matching TRBD1 (6 bases). The CDR3 totals 15 residues. The germline V and J ends were trimmed by 0 bases and 0 bases, with 6 bases remaining between them. CDR1 is SGHTA and CDR2 is FQGNSA in the germline V gene. The CDR3 DNA is TGTGCCAGCAGCTTAGCAGGGGGCTCTGGAAACACCATATATTTT. It codes for CASSLAGGSGNTIYF.

The chain is built from TRBV19 and TRBJ2-1, with 9 bases lining up with TRBD2. The CDR3 loop spans 16 amino acids. The J segment lost 6 bases and the V segment lost 3 bases, leaving 9 bases of the junction unmatched. The germline V gene encodes CDR1 LNHDA and CDR2 SQIVND (reference sequence). The CDR3 DNA reads TGTGCCAGTAGTATCGGCGGGGGGGAGATAAGCAATGAGCAGTTCTTC. Amino acid sequence: CASSIGGGEISNEQFF.

The rearrangement links TRBV3-1 (or the pseudogene TRBV3-2) to TRBJ2-5; maybe TRBD1 (5 bases). The germline V and J ends were trimmed by 2 bases and 9 bases, with 19 bases remaining between them. This CDR3 is 15 amino acids long. In germline, CDR1 is LGHDT, CDR2 YNNKEL (reference sequence). DNA for the CDR3: TGTGCCAGCAGCCAAAACGACAGCCCCCTCACGGCCCAGTACTTC. This sequence encodes CASSQNDSPLTAQYF.

CDR3 loop: CASSIHRTDNQPQHF. As DNA, the CDR3 is TGTGCCAGTAGTATACACAGGACAGACAATCAGCCCCAGCATTTT. The J gene is TRBJ1-5, the V gene TRBV19, with D tentatively TRBD1 (6 bases). This CDR3 comprises 15 residues. Trimming removed 2 bases from V and 3 bases from J, with 11 bases in between. CDR1 is LNHDA, CDR2 SQIVND, per germline (reference sequence).

The V call is TRBV12-3 or TRBV12-4, the J call TRBJ1-2; D is undetermined. V was trimmed by 5 bases and J by 2 bases, leaving 9 bases between them. The CDR3 totals 13 residues. The CDR3 bases are TGTGCCAGCAGTGAACAGATAAACTATGGCTACACCTTC. It specifies CASSEQINYGYTF.

The chain joins TRBV7-2 to TRBJ2-7; D may be TRBD2 (5 bases). There are 14 residues in the CDR3. CDR1 SGHTA and CDR2 FQGNSA come from the germline V gene. The germline V and J ends were trimmed by 3 bases and 0 bases, with 9 bases remaining between them. The CDR3 sequence is CASSLGATSYEQYF. CDR3 DNA sequence: TGTGCCAGCAGCTTGGGAGCGACCTCCTACGAGCAGTACTTC.

This clone appeared once. The chain employs TRBV5-1 and TRBJ2-7, with a possible D match to TRBD2 (5 bases). Trimming stripped 0 bases from V and 2 bases from J, with 12 bases between. Per germline, CDR1 SGHRS and CDR2 YFSETQ. The CDR3 has 15 residues. CDR3 sequence: CASSLGAEVTYEQYF. The CDR3 bases are TGCGCCAGCAGCTTGGGCGCGGAGGTAACCTACGAGCAGTACTTC.

The rearrangement joins TRBV10-1 to TRBJ2-7; 10 bases agree with TRBD1. Per the germline V gene, CDR1 is WNHNN and CDR2 is SYGVQD (reference sequence). Germline trimming cut 9 bases from V and 2 bases from J; bases unmatched to any gene: 7. This CDR3 region has 14 residues. CDR3 region: CARAGTGEPYEQYF. The DNA of the CDR3 is TGCGCCAGGGCAGGGACAGGGGAACCCTACGAGCAGTACTTC.

By sample fraction, this clone is medium-sized. This chain joins TRBV19 and TRBJ2-5, with a tentative D call TRBD1 (6 bases). Trimming removed 6 bases from V and 4 bases from J, with 18 bases in between. This CDR3 comprises 15 residues. Germline V lookup: CDR1 LNHDA, CDR2 SQIVND (reference sequence). CDR3 nucleotide sequence: TGTGCCAGTAGCACCCTTGAGGGCAGGGGAGAGACCCAGTACTTC. It is translated as CASSTLEGRGETQYF. The variable domain in full, with the rest retrieved from reference TRBV19 and TRBJ2-5, is DGGITQSPKYLFRKEGQNVTLSCEQNLNHDAMYWYRQDPGQGLRLIYYSQIVNDFQKGDIAEGYSVSREKKESFPLTVTSAQKNPTAFYLCASSTLEGRGETQYFGPGTRLLVL.

J is TRBJ1-1 and V is TRBV5-1, with TRBD1 matching 9 bases. With 3 bases clipped from V and 11 bases from J, the junction kept 8 bases outside the gene matches. This CDR3 has 13 residues. CDR1 is SGHRS and CDR2 is YFSETQ in the germline V gene. CDR3 protein: CASSWGQGIGAFF. CDR3 coding DNA: TGCGCCAGCAGCTGGGGACAGGGTATTGGGGCTTTCTTT.

The V gene is TRBV20-1, the J gene TRBJ2-7, with D possibly being TRBD1 (5 bases). The V and J ends lost 5 bases and 4 bases respectively, with 9 bases between them. This CDR3 has 11 residues. Germline assignment: CDR1 DFQATT and CDR2 SNEGSKA (reference sequence). DNA of the CDR3: TGCAGTGCTTTTCAGGGTTACGAGCAGTACTTC. Amino acids: CSAFQGYEQYF.

This chain uses TRBV27 with TRBJ1-5, with a possible D match to TRBD1 (6 bases). This CDR3 has 16 residues. Germline-derived CDR1 and CDR2 are MNHEY and SMNVEV (reference sequence). The germline V and J ends were trimmed by 6 bases and 2 bases, with 17 bases remaining between them. The chain's CDR3 is CASRPSGAGGNQPQHF. DNA of the CDR3: TGTGCCAGCAGACCCTCAGGGGCGGGTGGCAATCAGCCCCAGCATTTT.

This clone has at least ten counts. Other DNA sequences in this specimen translate into the identical CDR3. This rearrangement joins TRBV7-9 to TRBJ1-5; 9 bases match TRBD1. Trimming cost V 4 bases and J 5 bases; bases outside gene matches: 3. The CDR3 is made up of 14 amino acids. The germline gives CDR1 SEHNR, CDR2 FQNEAQ (reference sequence). The CDR3: CASSSGQGHQPQHF. DNA of the CDR3: TGTGCCAGCAGCTCGGGACAGGGTCATCAGCCCCAGCATTTT.

Only one count was recorded for this clone. The germline gene is not matched at one end of the junction; a read error may be the cause. The chain links TRBV7-6 to TRBJ2-2, with D perhaps matching TRBD2 (6 bases). Germline CDR1 SGHVS, CDR2 FNYEAQ. The CDR3 covers 16 residues. This CDR3 reads CASNLSGRRITGELFF. CDR3 DNA sequence: TGTGCCAGCAACTTATCCGGGAGACGAATCACCGGGGAGCTGTTTTTT.

The chain is built from TRBV4-1 and TRBJ2-5; D is perhaps TRBD2 (5 bases). This CDR3 region has 18 residues. Germline V gene lookup returns CDR1 MGHRA and CDR2 YSYEKL. Trimming removed 1 base at V and 1 base at J, with 19 bases between. The CDR3 DNA reads TGCGCCAGCAGCCAAGGGCCTCGGGTGGGAGAAATCCAAGAGACCCAGTACTTC. Its protein is CASSQGPRVGEIQETQYF.

This rearrangement joins TRBV29-1 to TRBJ1-4; TRBD1 might be the D (6 bases). The CDR3 is made up of 14 amino acids. CDR1 SQVTM and CDR2 ANQGSEA come from the germline V gene. V lost 6 bases and J 0 bases, leaving 11 bases between the germline ends. In DNA form, the CDR3 reads TGCAGCGTCCGAGGGGGAACAACTAATGAAAAACTGTTTTTT. The encoded protein is CSVRGGTTNEKLFF.

This clone was detected a few times. The chain has TRBV6-2 or TRBV6-3 and TRBJ1-2; 7 bases are shared with TRBD1. The germline V gene has CDR1 MNHEY and CDR2 SVGEGT. The V gene end was trimmed by 4 bases and the J gene end by 2 bases; junction bases not matched to a gene: 1. CDR3 length: 13 residues. This CDR3 reads CASSWGQNYGYTF. The CDR3 DNA reads as TGTGCCAGCAGTTGGGGACAGAACTATGGCTACACCTTC.

The gene calls are TRBV27 and TRBJ1-1, with D possibly being TRBD1 (6 bases). Germline loops: CDR1 MNHEY, CDR2 SMNVEV (reference sequence). V shed 6 bases and J shed 4 bases, with 18 bases lying between them. This CDR3 has 15 residues. The DNA of the CDR3 is TGTGCCAGCAGCCCCATGGCAGGGGTGGGCACTGAAGCTTTCTTT. This gives the protein CASSPMAGVGTEAFF.

The chain combines TRBV6-5 with TRBJ1-3; 7 positions match TRBD1. The V and J ends lost 0 bases and 4 bases, in that order; junction bases with no gene match: 3. The CDR3 is 15 amino acids. CDR1 and CDR2 from the germline V gene are MNHEY and SVGAGI. The CDR3 reads CASSYSTGSGNTIYF. In DNA, the CDR3 is TGTGCCAGCAGTTACTCGACAGGGTCCGGAAACACCATATATTTT.

The CDR3 loop is CASSLTDRVNGYTF. The CDR3 coding sequence is TGTGCCAGCAGTTTAACTGACAGGGTGAACGGCTACACCTTC. This chain uses TRBV28 with TRBJ1-2, with 7 bases lining up with TRBD1. This CDR3 region has 14 residues. Trimming at V came to 2 bases and at J to 8 bases, leaving 8 bases not matched to a gene. CDR1 and CDR2 (germline): MDHEN, SYDVKM.

The chain joins TRBV30 to TRBJ1-1, with D uncertain. The CDR3 is 14 amino acids. The germline V and J ends were trimmed by 2 bases and 3 bases, with 13 bases remaining between them. Germline CDR1 GTSNPN, CDR2 SVGIG (reference sequence). In DNA, the CDR3 is TGTGCCTGGAGTAGTACACCCGGGGACACTGAAGCTTTCTTT. Translated, it gives CAWSSTPGDTEAFF.

The V gene is TRBV7-8, the J gene TRBJ1-2; 9 bases match TRBD1. J gave up 4 bases and V 5 bases, and 17 bases lay outside the gene matches. The CDR3 is 18 amino acids. Germline loops: CDR1 SGHVS, CDR2 FQNEAQ. The CDR3 is CASSQFSGQGRLIYGYTF. As DNA, the CDR3 is TGTGCCAGCAGCCAATTCAGTGGACAGGGGCGTTTAATCTATGGCTACACCTTC.

This chain links TRBV12-3 or TRBV12-4 with TRBJ1-1; D is perhaps TRBD1 (5 bases). The CDR3 loop spans 13 amino acids. V lost 5 bases and J lost 4, with 11 bases in between. CDR3: CASSPPGGTEAFF. The CDR3 DNA reads as TGTGCCAGCAGTCCCCCGGGGGGCACTGAAGCTTTCTTT.

This clone was observed a few times. The J gene is TRBJ2-1, the V gene TRBV7-2, with a tentative D call TRBD2 (5 bases). Germline-derived CDR1 and CDR2 are SGHTA and FQGNSA. Deletions cut 7 bases from V and 5 bases from J, with 15 bases between. The CDR3 extends over 14 amino acids. The CDR3 sequence is CASMNSASHNEQFF. For the CDR3, the DNA is TGTGCCAGCATGAATAGCGCTTCACACAATGAGCAGTTCTTC. The full variable domain, completed using reference TRBV7-2 and TRBJ2-1, is GAGVSQSPSNKVTEKGKDVELRCDPISGHTALYWYRQSLGQGLEFLIYFQGNSAPDKSGLPSDRFSAERTGGSVSTLTIQRTQQEDSAVYLCASMNSASHNEQFFGPGTRLTVL.

The rearrangement uses TRBV21-1 and TRBJ2-1; the D call TRBD2 from the table was never checked on the DNA. TRBV21-1 is a pseudogene locus. The length of the CDR3 is 19 residues. CDR3 protein: CASSTQGSGALSSYNEQFF. In DNA, the CDR3 is TGTGCCAGCAGCACCCAGGGTAGCGGGGCCTTAAGCTCCTACAATGAGCAGTTCTTC.

The chain joins TRBV19 to TRBJ1-1, with 10 bases lining up with TRBD1. This CDR3 is built from 17 residues. Germline CDR1 reads LNHDA; CDR2 reads SQIVND (reference sequence). Unmatched junction bases numbered 10, after V lost 5 bases and J lost 1 base. CDR3 coding DNA: TGTGCCAGTAGTCGAGGTGGGACAGGGGAGTGGAACACTGAAGCTTTCTTT. It encodes CASSRGGTGEWNTEAFF. Supplemented by reference TRBV19 and TRBJ1-1, the full variable domain reads DGGITQSPKYLFRKEGQNVTLSCEQNLNHDAMYWYRQDPGQGLRLIYYSQIVNDFQKGDIAEGYSVSREKKESFPLTVTSAQKNPTAFYLCASSRGGTGEWNTEAFFGQGTRLTVV.

The J gene is TRBJ2-5, the V gene TRBV7-2, with D tentatively TRBD1 (6 bases). The germline CDR1 and CDR2 sequences are SGHTA and FQGNSA. This CDR3 region has 13 residues. V lost 5 bases and J 3 bases, leaving 10 bases between the germline ends. CDR3 region: CASSPYREETQYF. The DNA of the CDR3 is TGTGCCAGCAGCCCCTACAGGGAAGAGACCCAGTACTTC.

This clone appeared once. The chain is built from TRBV7-2 and TRBJ2-5; a weak D match, TRBD1 (6 bases). Germline CDR1 SGHTA, CDR2 FQGNSA. Trimming took off 4 bases at V and 0 bases at J, with 12 bases between the two ends. This CDR3 spans 15 amino acids. CDR3 nucleotides: TGTGCCAGCAGCTCCCTAGGACAGCACCAAGAGACCCAGTACTTC. Amino acid sequence: CASSSLGQHQETQYF.